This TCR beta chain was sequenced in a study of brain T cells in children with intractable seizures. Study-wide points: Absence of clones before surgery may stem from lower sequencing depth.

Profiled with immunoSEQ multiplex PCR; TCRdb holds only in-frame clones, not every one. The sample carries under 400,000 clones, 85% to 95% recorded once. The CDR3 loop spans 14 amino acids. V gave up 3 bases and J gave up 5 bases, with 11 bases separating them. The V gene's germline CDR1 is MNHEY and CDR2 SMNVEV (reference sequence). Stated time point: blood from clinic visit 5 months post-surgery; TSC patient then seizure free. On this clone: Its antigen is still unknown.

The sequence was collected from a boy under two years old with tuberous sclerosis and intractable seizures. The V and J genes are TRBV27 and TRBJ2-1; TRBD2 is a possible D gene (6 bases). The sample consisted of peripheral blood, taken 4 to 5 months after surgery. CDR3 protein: CASSLSGVHNEQFF. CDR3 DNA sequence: TGTGCCAGCAGTTTGTCGGGAGTCCACAATGAGCAGTTCTTC.